A single sample gave rise to the 30 T cell receptor beta chains below, sequenced in a study of Graves' ophthalmopathy and Graves' hyperthyroidism. Transcripts of RNA were the source for amplifying TCR beta CDR3 regions. In the first round, RT-PCR was carried out with HTBI primers, and a multiplex PCR formed the second round. TCRdb re-called the multiplex PCR reads with MiXCR, one entry per CDR3 protein. The table has roughly 700,000 distinct CDR3 sequences, 40% seen once. Sequenced material: peripheral blood. The receptors come from an adult man with Graves' ophthalmopathy.

The chain carries TRBV7-9 and TRBJ2-7; 8 bases are a match to TRBD2. There are 16 residues in the CDR3. Trimming at V came to 5 bases and at J to 0 bases, leaving 9 bases not matched to a gene. Germline-derived CDR1 and CDR2 are SEHNR and FQNEAQ (reference sequence). CDR3 bases: TGTGCCAGCAGCGCAGGCTCCGGGACTAGCTCCTACGAGCAGTACTTC. It yields the protein CASSAGSGTSSYEQYF. Variable domain in full (rest from reference TRBV7-9 and TRBJ2-7): DTGVSQNPRHKITKRGQNVTFRCDPISEHNRLYWYRQTLGQGPEFLTYFQNEAQLEKSRLLSDRFSAERPKGSFSTLEIQRTEQGDSAMYLCASSAGSGTSSYEQYFGPGTRLTVT.

This clonotype was found many times. The chain carries TRBV9 and TRBJ2-5; TRBD1 agrees at 7 bases. The CDR3 extends over 15 amino acids. The germline CDR1 and CDR2 sequences are SGDLS and YYNGEE. Trimming at V came to 4 bases and at J to 5 bases, leaving 11 bases not matched to a gene. In DNA form, the CDR3 reads TGTGCCAGCAGCCGACGAAACAGGGGAAGGGAGACCCAGTACTTC. It codes for CASSRRNRGRETQYF.

This clonotype was detected only a few times. DNA for the CDR3: TGTGCCAGCAGTTCGGTGGGCGGGGGTACCGGGGAGCTGTTTTTT. Residues: CASSSVGGGTGELFF. This chain connects TRBV25-1 to TRBJ2-2; 7 nucleotides line up with TRBD2. In germline, CDR1 is MGHDK, CDR2 SYGVNS. After removal of 5 bases from V and 5 bases from J, the junction contained 8 bases not matched to a gene. The CDR3 has 15 amino acids. The full variable domain, completed using reference TRBV25-1 and TRBJ2-2, is EADIYQTPRYLVIGTGKKITLECSQTMGHDKMYWYQQDPGMELHLIHYSYGVNSTEKGDLSSESTVSRIRTEHFPLTLESARPSHTSQYLCASSSVGGGTGELFFGEGSRLTVL.

This clonotype came up a few times. This sequence joins TRBV20-1 and TRBJ1-4; D may be TRBD1 (5 bases). The V end was cut by 0 bases, the J end by 0 bases, with 11 bases between. Germline CDR1 and CDR2: DFQATT and SNEGSKA (reference sequence). There are 16 residues in the CDR3. The CDR3 DNA reads TGCAGTGCTAGAGATGGGACGGATACAACTAATGAAAAACTGTTTTTT. It yields the protein CSARDGTDTTNEKLFF.

This clonotype turned up a few times. The genes are TRBV5-4 and TRBJ1-1; D uncertain. V dropped 4 bases and J dropped 1 base, with 8 bases sitting between them. This CDR3 region has 13 residues. The germline V gene has CDR1 SGHNT and CDR2 YYREEE (reference sequence). CDR3 in amino acids: CASSITANTEAFF. CDR3 bases: TGTGCCAGCAGCATTACAGCGAACACTGAAGCTTTCTTT.

The chain couples TRBV11-2 to TRBJ2-6; 8 bases align to TRBD2. Germline values: CDR1 SGHAT, CDR2 FQNNGV. V lost 1 base, J lost 3 bases, and 5 bases stayed unmatched. The CDR3 sequence is 17 residues long. The CDR3 loop reads CASSLGPGGFGANVLTF. The CDR3 DNA sequence: TGTGCCAGCAGCTTAGGTCCGGGGGGGTTTGGGGCCAACGTCCTGACTTTC.

This clonotype has ten or more counts. The junction shows a germline mismatch at one end, possibly a read error. As DNA, the CDR3 is TGTGCCAGCAGTGAACAGGGGCCGGACTTC. Its protein is CASSEQGPDF. V usage is TRBV2 and J usage is TRBJ2-7, with TRBD1 as a possible D gene (6 bases). Germline lookup yields CDR1 SNHLY and CDR2 FYNNEI. CDR3 size: 10 residues.

The rearrangement links TRBV2 to TRBJ1-1; the match to TRBD1 covers 7 bases. CDR1 and CDR2 from the germline V gene are SNHLY and FYNNEI. This CDR3 is built from 15 residues. The V gene end was trimmed by 8 bases and the J gene end by 3 bases; junction bases not matched to a gene: 12. The CDR3: CASSPLLTGDTEAFF. The CDR3 DNA reads TGTGCCAGCTCACCACTCCTTACAGGGGACACTGAAGCTTTCTTT. Supplemented by reference TRBV2 and TRBJ1-1, the full variable domain reads EPEVTQTPSHQVTQMGQEVILRCVPISNHLYFYWYRQILGQKVEFLVSFYNNEISEKSEIFDDQFSVERPDGSNFTLKIRSTKLEDSAMYFCASSPLLTGDTEAFFGQGTRLTVV.

The chain recombines TRBV7-9 with TRBJ2-5, with D tentatively TRBD2 (6 bases). Deletions cut 2 bases from V and 5 bases from J, with 12 bases between. This CDR3 comprises 14 residues. The germline V gene encodes CDR1 SEHNR and CDR2 FQNEAQ (reference sequence). The DNA for the CDR3 is TGTGCCAGCAGCTTAATAGCCGGGAGTGAGACCCAGTACTTC. This codes for CASSLIAGSETQYF.

This clonotype was counted at least ten times. This sequence joins TRBV7-9 and TRBJ1-2; D not certain. This CDR3 spans 16 amino acids. V gave up 1 base and J gave up 0 bases, with 12 bases separating them. In germline, CDR1 is SEHNR, CDR2 FQNEAQ (reference sequence). The CDR3: CASSLGGRDPNYGYTF. The CDR3 DNA follows: TGTGCCAGCAGCTTAGGAGGCCGGGATCCTAACTATGGCTACACCTTC.

This clonotype was recorded at least ten times. The genes are TRBV2 and TRBJ1-1; 7 nucleotides agree with TRBD1. Germline CDR1 SNHLY, CDR2 FYNNEI. Unmatched junction bases numbered 5, after V lost 6 bases and J lost 4 bases. The CDR3 sequence is 13 residues long. CDR3 sequence reads: CASSATGTTEAFF. DNA for the CDR3: TGTGCCAGCAGCGCGACAGGGACCACTGAAGCTTTCTTT.

This clonotype was found a few times. The chain joins TRBV20-1 to TRBJ1-1; tentative D call: TRBD1 (5 bases). The CDR3 is 16 amino acids. Germline V gene sequence: CDR1 DFQATT, CDR2 SNEGSKA (reference sequence). V shed 8 bases and J shed 1 base, with 23 bases lying between them. The CDR3 spells CSSVGGLGTQNTEAFF. For the CDR3, the DNA is TGCAGTTCCGTGGGGGGGTTGGGCACTCAGAACACTGAAGCTTTCTTT.

The V call is TRBV7-8, the J call TRBJ2-7; no clear D. Germline V gene data show CDR1 as SGHVS and CDR2 as FQNEAQ. The V end was cut by 5 bases, the J end by 2 bases, with 10 bases between. The CDR3 is 13 residues long. CDR3 sequence: CASSRWSPYEQYF. CDR3 in DNA: TGTGCCAGCAGCCGATGGTCCCCCTACGAGCAGTACTTC.

The CDR3 DNA reads as TGTGCCAGCAGCCGGACTAGCGGGGACTCCTACGAGCAGTACTTC. Its translation: CASSRTSGDSYEQYF. The V and J genes are TRBV9 and TRBJ2-7, with TRBD2 matching 12 bases. The V segment lost 4 bases and the J segment 0 bases; nucleotides outside the gene matches: 2. The CDR3 is made up of 15 amino acids. Germline V gives CDR1 SGDLS, CDR2 YYNGEE.

The table lists this clonotype with many counts. The DNA of the CDR3 is TGTGCCATCAGCCTCCTTGACAGGGAAAGATCACCCCTCCACTTT. Translated, it gives CAISLLDRERSPLHF. The chain joins TRBV10-3 to TRBJ1-6, with 7 bases fitting TRBD1. The germline V gene encodes CDR1 ENHRY and CDR2 SYGVKD. CDR3 length equals 15 residues. V lost 6 bases, J lost 10 bases, and 12 bases stayed unmatched.

This clonotype was observed at least ten times. The chain combines TRBV5-1 with TRBJ1-5; a weak D match, TRBD1 (5 bases). The CDR3 is made up of 14 amino acids. Germline V CDR1 and CDR2: SGHRS, YFSETQ. Trimming removed 4 bases from V and 9 bases from J, with 17 bases in between. The CDR3 nucleotides read TGCGCCAGCAGCCTCGGACATACCGACGGGCCCCAGCATTTT. This translates into CASSLGHTDGPQHF.

This clonotype turned up a few times. The chain employs TRBV4-3 and TRBJ1-6, with a weak D call TRBD1 (5 bases). The germline V and J ends were trimmed by 1 base and 9 bases, with 13 bases remaining between them. The CDR3 loop spans 15 amino acids. Germline V gives CDR1 LGHNA, CDR2 YSLEER. The CDR3 loop reads CASSQGGRDFSPLHF. The CDR3 DNA sequence: TGCGCCAGCAGCCAAGGGGGCAGGGATTTTTCACCCCTCCACTTT.

The rearrangement links TRBV24-1 to TRBJ1-5; 9 bases line up with TRBD1. V lost 4 bases and J lost 12; bases outside the gene matches: 9. CDR1 is KGHDR, CDR2 SFDVKD, per germline. The CDR3 sequence is 14 residues long. The CDR3 DNA is TGTGCCACCAGTGACCCAGGGACAGGGTCGGGCCAGCATTTT. This codes for CATSDPGTGSGQHF.

Remarks on this clonotype: It may be a read error: a sequence one base away is much more abundant. CDR3 bases: TGTGCCAGCAATTACTTGGACACCATATATTTT. Translated, it gives CASNYLDTIYF. The V call is TRBV12-3 or TRBV12-4, the J call TRBJ1-3; the D is unclear. V was clipped by 7 bases and J by 8 bases, with 9 bases between them. The CDR3 has 11 amino acids.

The V and J genes are TRBV25-1 and TRBJ1-6; D is unclear. The germline V and J ends were trimmed by 5 bases and 6 bases, with 17 bases remaining between them. The CDR3 has 16 residues. Per germline, CDR1 MGHDK and CDR2 SYGVNS. The CDR3 sequence: CASSSPGPAGNSPLHF. The CDR3 DNA reads TGTGCCAGCAGTTCCCCAGGTCCTGCGGGTAATTCACCCCTCCACTTT.

This clonotype occurred a few times. The chain recombines TRBV7-9 with TRBJ2-2, with 9 bases that match TRBD1. CDR1 and CDR2 from the germline V gene are SEHNR and FQNEAQ (reference sequence). The CDR3 loop spans 14 amino acids. The J segment lost 5 bases and the V segment lost 8 bases, leaving 6 bases of the junction unmatched. CDR3 sequence (DNA): TGTGCCAGCGGCGGGACAGGGAGTACCGGGGAGCTGTTTTTT. This gives the protein CASGGTGSTGELFF.

Notes on this clonotype: This may come from a read error, since a much larger clone is one base off. This sequence joins TRBV29-1 and TRBJ2-5; D is perhaps TRBD2 (5 bases). V dropped 6 bases and J dropped 9 bases, with 23 bases sitting between them. The CDR3 has 14 residues. Germline CDR1 is SQVTM and CDR2 is ANQGSEA. The CDR3 here is CSVGAGLSVEAQYF. DNA for the CDR3: TGCAGCGTAGGAGCAGGCCTGTCTGTGGAGGCCCAGTACTTC.

This clonotype was seen at least ten times. J is TRBJ1-5 and V is TRBV10-3; D is perhaps TRBD1 (6 bases). Germline assignment: CDR1 ENHRY and CDR2 SYGVKD. V was pared by 11 bases and J by 4 bases, with 18 bases between. The CDR3 is made up of 14 amino acids. The CDR3 protein is CASTGTSENQPQHF. CDR3 bases: TGTGCCTCCACAGGGACCTCTGAAAATCAGCCCCAGCATTTT.

This clonotype was recorded many times. The chain links TRBV24-1 to TRBJ1-5; weak D call: TRBD1 (6 bases). Trimming took off 5 bases at V and 12 bases at J, with 13 bases between the two ends. This CDR3 comprises 12 residues. CDR1 is KGHDR, CDR2 SFDVKD, per germline. The CDR3 nucleotides are TGTGCCACCAGTGGAGGGGGTCTGGGCCAGCATTTT. Encoded protein: CATSGGGLGQHF.

The chain employs TRBV2 and TRBJ2-2; D tentatively reads TRBD1 or TRBD2 (6 bases each). There are 16 residues in the CDR3. The germline gives CDR1 SNHLY, CDR2 FYNNEI. Trimming took 8 bases from V and 0 from J, leaving 16 bases between them. As DNA, the CDR3 is TGTGCCAGCTTATTGATTGGGGGGCCGAACACCGGGGAGCTGTTTTTT. This sequence encodes CASLLIGGPNTGELFF.

This clonotype was counted between two and nine times. CDR3 bases: TGCGCCAGCAGCCAAGCGGTCAGGGGGGACACTGAAGCTTTCTTT. It specifies CASSQAVRGDTEAFF. J is TRBJ1-1 and V is TRBV4-1; 7 bases are a match to TRBD1. V was pared by 1 base and J by 3 bases, with 5 bases of the junction left unmatched. Germline CDR1 and CDR2: MGHRA and YSYEKL. This CDR3 region has 15 residues.

This clonotype showed up many times. The CDR3 spells CASSSSQATSGQYF. CDR3 in DNA: TGTGCCAGCAGCTCCTCTCAGGCTACCTCGGGGCAGTACTTC. The rearrangement joins TRBV7-2 to TRBJ2-7; D gene uncertain. The CDR3 is 14 residues long. Germline V lookup: CDR1 SGHTA, CDR2 FQGNSA. V was shortened by 4 bases and J by 9 bases, with 19 bases between the two germline ends.

This clonotype was seen many times. The V gene is TRBV2, the J gene TRBJ1-6, with D unclear. Germline V CDR1 and CDR2: SNHLY, FYNNEI. The CDR3 totals 14 residues. The V gene lost 4 bases and the J gene lost 9 bases, with 13 bases spanning the gap. The CDR3 DNA sequence: TGTGCCAGCAGTGCGTCACAAGGAGGTTCACCCCTCCACTTT. The encoded protein is CASSASQGGSPLHF.

This chain joins TRBV20-1 and TRBJ1-1; maybe TRBD1 (5 bases). Trimming stripped 6 bases from V and 5 bases from J, with 13 bases between. The CDR3 is made up of 12 amino acids. Germline V gene data show CDR1 as DFQATT and CDR2 as SNEGSKA (reference sequence). In nucleotides, the CDR3 is TGCAGTGCCCGGGATGGGGGAACTGAAGCTTTCTTT. Its protein is CSARDGGTEAFF.

The CDR3 protein is CSAAPPGAYEQYF. Written as DNA, the CDR3 is TGCAGTGCTGCCCCCCCGGGAGCCTACGAGCAGTACTTC. The chain carries TRBV20-1 and TRBJ2-7; D perhaps matches TRBD2 (6 bases). The CDR3 length is 13 residues. Germline CDR1 reads DFQATT; CDR2 reads SNEGSKA (reference sequence). V lost 5 bases and J 2 bases, leaving 13 bases between the germline ends.